Below are 11 T cell receptor beta chains sequenced from a single sample in a study of CD8 T cell repertoires and HIV-1 epitope variants. Assay: immunoSEQ multiplex PCR; the TCRdb copy retains only in-frame clones and omits some. The sample carries about 90,000 clones, approximately 70% recorded once. Sequencing was performed on uncultured baseline CD8+ T cells from peripheral blood mononuclear cells (PBMCs). These receptors all come from a male donor with HIV.

The sample holds a few counts of this clone. The CDR3 region is CASSRGVSGNTIYF. DNA of the CDR3: TGTGCCAGCAGTCGTGGAGTTTCTGGAAACACCATATATTTT. V usage is TRBV25-1 and J usage is TRBJ1-3; D unresolved. This CDR3 has 14 residues. Per germline, CDR1 MGHDK and CDR2 SYGVNS. Trimming removed 5 bases at V and 1 base at J, with 9 bases between.

This clone was seen only a few times. V and J are TRBV15 and TRBJ1-1; D remains unclear. Trimming left V 6 bases short and J 2 bases short, with 10 bases between. This CDR3 comprises 13 residues. CDR1 is LNHNV, CDR2 YYDKDF, per germline (reference sequence). Here the CDR3 reads CATSLGSNTEAFF. The DNA for the CDR3 is TGTGCCACCAGTCTAGGGTCCAACACTGAAGCTTTCTTT.

The chain joins TRBV5-1 to TRBJ1-1, with D perhaps matching TRBD1 (5 bases). Trimming took off 4 bases at V and 5 bases at J, with 12 bases between the two ends. This CDR3 region has 13 residues. The germline CDR1 and CDR2 sequences are SGHRS and YFSETQ. The CDR3 region has the DNA TGCGCCAGCAGCCCAGGGTGGGGAACTGAAGCTTTCTTT. Translation gives CASSPGWGTEAFF.

J is TRBJ1-4 and V is TRBV28; D uncertain. CDR1 is MDHEN and CDR2 is SYDVKM in the germline V gene. The V end was cut by 3 bases, the J end by 7 bases, with 12 bases between. This CDR3 spans 14 amino acids. The DNA for the CDR3 is TGTGCCAGCAGTTTTCTAGGGTTCGGTGAAAAACTGTTTTTT. Its protein is CASSFLGFGEKLFF. The whole variable domain, filled in from reference TRBV28 and TRBJ1-4, reads DVKVTQSSRYLVKRTGEKVFLECVQDMDHENMFWYRQDPGLGLRLIYFSYDVKMKEKGDIPEGYSVSREKKERFSLILESASTNQTSMYLCASSFLGFGEKLFFGSGTQLSVL.

This sequence joins TRBV6-1 and TRBJ2-5; maybe TRBD2 (6 bases). CDR1 is MNHNS, CDR2 SASEGT, per germline. This CDR3 is 13 amino acids long. V was trimmed by 3 bases and J by 5 bases, leaving 10 bases between them. Written as DNA, the CDR3 is TGTGCCAGCAGTGATTGGAGGGCCGAGACCCAGTACTTC. Its protein product is CASSDWRAETQYF.

V gene TRBV5-4 combines with J gene TRBJ2-6, with 8 bases lining up with TRBD1. V shed 4 bases and J 0 bases; nucleotides not matched to a gene: 9. Germline assignment: CDR1 SGHNT and CDR2 YYREEE (reference sequence). There are 18 residues in the CDR3. CDR3 nucleotide sequence: TGTGCCAGCAGCACATCGACAGGGGTTTTCTCTGGGGCCAACGTCCTGACTTTC. This translates into CASSTSTGVFSGANVLTF. Variable domain in full (rest from reference TRBV5-4 and TRBJ2-6): ETGVTQSPTHLIKTRGQQVTLRCSSQSGHNTVSWYQQALGQGPQFIFQYYREEENGRGNFPPRFSGLQFPNYSSELNVNALELDDSALYLCASSTSTGVFSGANVLTFGAGSRLTVL.

This clone was found once. This chain links TRBV6-1 with TRBJ1-1; possible D gene TRBD1, 6 bases. V lost 2 bases and J lost 1, with 11 bases in between. Germline V gives CDR1 MNHNS, CDR2 SASEGT. CDR3 length: 15 amino acids. CDR3 sequence reads: CASSETHRANTEAFF. The CDR3 nucleotides read TGTGCCAGCAGTGAAACGCACAGGGCGAACACTGAAGCTTTCTTT.

This chain links TRBV30 with TRBJ1-1; no clear D. The V and J ends lost 2 bases and 0 bases respectively, with 4 bases between them. This CDR3 is built from 12 residues. The germline CDR1 and CDR2 sequences are GTSNPN and SVGIG (reference sequence). CDR3 coding DNA: TGTGCCTGGAGTTATATGAACACTGAAGCTTTCTTT. Translated: CAWSYMNTEAFF.

This chain joins TRBV7-9 and TRBJ2-7; either TRBD1 or TRBD2 may supply D (5 bases each). The CDR3 is 14 amino acids. Trimming shortened V by 0 bases and J by 4 bases, and 10 bases separated the two germline ends. Germline CDR1 SEHNR, CDR2 FQNEAQ (reference sequence). The CDR3 spells CASSLAGDPYEQYF. The DNA for the CDR3 is TGTGCCAGCAGCTTAGCGGGGGACCCGTACGAGCAGTACTTC.

V and J are TRBV5-1 and TRBJ1-5, with no clear D. Germline V gives CDR1 SGHRS, CDR2 YFSETQ. V was clipped by 0 bases and J by 6 bases, with 13 bases between them. There are 15 residues in the CDR3. The DNA for the CDR3 is TGCGCCAGCAGCTTGGGGACCGGACGGCGTCAGCCCCAGCATTTT. Its translation: CASSLGTGRRQPQHF.

This clone was seen repeatedly, ten times or more. The chain employs TRBV10-2 and TRBJ1-1, with D unclear. This CDR3 contains 14 residues. From germline, CDR1 is WSHSY and CDR2 SAAADI. V lost 1 base and J lost 3, with 9 bases in between. In nucleotides, the CDR3 is TGCGCCAGCAGTGAGTTGGAACTTTACACTGAAGCTTTCTTT. Translation gives CASSELELYTEAFF.